The sample holds one count of the clone carrying this T cell receptor (beta chain). What it binds is unknown. These data belong to a study of OX40 agonist ivuxolimab in advanced cancers. Background on the study: Patients with prior anti-PD-1, anti-PD-L1 or anti-CTLA-4 therapy were eligible; less than 50% had some.

The method was immunoSEQ multiplex PCR; TCRdb's version includes in-frame clones alone and lacks a portion of them. The repertoire includes 60,000 to 75,000 clones, just over 85% of them detected once, and under 3% sits in the top ten. Trimming left V 4 bases short and J 9 bases short, with 13 bases between. CDR1 and CDR2 from the germline V gene are MDHEN and SYDVKM. There are 13 residues in the CDR3. Study-wide results and caveats: CD8+ T cells showed, on average, more clonal expansion than CD4+ cells. The expanded peripheral T cells' antigen specificity was not determined.

The starting material was CD4+ or CD8+ T cells sorted from blood, obtained in a trial of the OX40 agonist ivuxolimab. The sequence was collected from an adult with an advanced solid tumor such as melanoma, head and neck, liver or kidney cancer. J is TRBJ2-4 and V is TRBV28; D possibly corresponds to TRBD2 (5 bases). DNA for the CDR3: TGTGCCAGCAGTTCGAGGGCTTTAGGCATTCAGTACTTC. Residues: CASSSRALGIQYF. The whole variable domain, filled in from reference TRBV28 and TRBJ2-4, reads DVKVTQSSRYLVKRTGEKVFLECVQDMDHENMFWYRQDPGLGLRLIYFSYDVKMKEKGDIPEGYSVSREKKERFSLILESASTNQTSMYLCASSSRALGIQYFGAGTRLSVL.